This T cell receptor (beta chain) was observed in a study of T-cell reconstitution after alpha-beta-depleted transplantation in children. Notes on the study in general: Newly produced T cells mostly accounted for T-cell counts and diversity one year post-transplant. Several hundred graft clones that had expanded were reportedly the source of alpha-beta T cells about two months after transplant.

The TCRbeta library incorporated unique molecular identifiers. From the PCR reads, TCRdb called clonotypes with MiXCR, one entry per CDR3 protein. The sample records about 980,000 distinct CDR3 sequences, about 29% being singletons. Germline V lookup: CDR1 SQVTM, CDR2 ANQGSEA. The CDR3 loop spans 15 amino acids. V gave up 7 bases and J gave up 13 bases, with 29 bases separating them. This clonotype was counted a few times. Its matching antigen is unknown. This clonotype was obtained from a boy under two years old who had a stem cell transplant for SCID, so the T cells may come from the graft donor. This chain joins TRBV29-1 and TRBJ1-5, with TRBD1 as a possible D gene (6 bases). The input for sequencing was PBMCs, mostly from graft donor cells, taken 360 days after TCRalphabeta/CD19-depleted stem cell transplant. The chain's CDR3 is CSALIPGHAGRSQHF. CDR3 in DNA: TGCAGCGCCCTAATTCCGGGACACGCTGGTCGGTCTCAGCATTTT. Drawing the rest from reference TRBV29-1 and TRBJ1-5, the complete variable domain is SAVISQKPSRDICQRGTSLTIQCQVDSQVTMMFWYRQQPGQSLTLIATANQGSEATYESGFVIDKFPISRPNLTFSTLTVSNMSPEDSSIYLCSALIPGHAGRSQHFGDGTRLSIL.